The clone carrying this T cell receptor beta chain appeared a single time. What it binds is not known. Within the sample, other DNA sequences also encode this same CDR3. CD45RO-negative cells were positively selected for CCR7, leaving out terminally differentiated effector memory CD45RA+ cells. The sample is drawn from a study of shared clonotypes between healthy human individuals. The CDR3 extends over 13 amino acids. The V end was cut by 1 base, the J end by 4 bases, with 8 bases between. Germline V gene data show CDR1 as MGHRA and CDR2 as YSYEKL. Using around 180 ng DNA, approximately 30,000 T cell genomes, the sorted-subset replicate PCRs were run. The data were produced by immunoSEQ multiplex PCR, yet TCRdb's version contains in-frame clones alone and is incomplete. This table has some 2.1 million clones, about 95% appearing once. General study points: The genetic and exposure-history diversity represented was limited by few donors. Unshared clonotypes carried lower generation probabilities than those common to all four donors. Roughly 5.3% of naive CD4 clonotypes were common to several donors.

The source is a man between 18 and 35 years old in good health. This chain connects TRBV4-1 to TRBJ2-7; tentatively, D is TRBD2 (5 bases). The material sequenced was naive CD8+ T cells sorted from blood. The CDR3 DNA follows: TGCGCCAGCAGCCAAGCAAGCGGTTACGAGCAGTACTTC. It specifies CASSQASGYEQYF.